This T cell receptor beta chain was documented in a study of OX40 agonist ivuxolimab in advanced cancers. Study-wide context: Patients achieving partial responses numbered three: one hepatocellular carcinoma case and two cutaneous melanoma cases.

The method was immunoSEQ multiplex PCR; TCRdb's version includes in-frame clones alone and lacks a portion of them. The sample records approximately 120,000 clones, less than 95% being singletons. General observations from the study: The antigens recognized by the expanded peripheral T cells, that is their antigen specificity, were not determined.

On this clone: The antigen remains unidentified.

The TCR was taken from an adult with an advanced solid tumor such as melanoma, head and neck, liver or kidney cancer. The sample here was CD4+ or CD8+ T cells sorted from blood, taken in a trial of the OX40 agonist ivuxolimab.

CDR3 in amino acids: CASSPRDRGSGNTIYF. The CDR3 bases are TGTGCCAGCAGCCCACGGGACAGGGGATCTGGAAACACCATATATTTT. The gene calls are TRBV7-8 and TRBJ1-3; 10 nucleotides agree with TRBD1. The V gene end was trimmed by 5 bases and the J gene end by 1 base; junction bases not matched to a gene: 5. The V gene's germline CDR1 is SGHVS and CDR2 FQNEAQ. The CDR3 runs to 16 residues.